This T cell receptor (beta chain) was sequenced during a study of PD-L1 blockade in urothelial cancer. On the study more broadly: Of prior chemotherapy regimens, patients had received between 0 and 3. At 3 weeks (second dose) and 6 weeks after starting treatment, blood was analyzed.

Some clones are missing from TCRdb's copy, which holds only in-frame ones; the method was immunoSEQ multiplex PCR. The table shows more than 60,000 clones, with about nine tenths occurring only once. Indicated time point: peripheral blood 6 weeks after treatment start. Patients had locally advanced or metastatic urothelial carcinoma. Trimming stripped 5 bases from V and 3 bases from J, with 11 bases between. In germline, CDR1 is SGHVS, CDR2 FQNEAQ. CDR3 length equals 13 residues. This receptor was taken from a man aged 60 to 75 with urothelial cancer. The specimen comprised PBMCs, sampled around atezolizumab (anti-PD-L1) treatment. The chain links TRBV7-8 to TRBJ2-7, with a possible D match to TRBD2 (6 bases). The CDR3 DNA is TGTGCCAGCAGCCCATGGAGGGACTACGAGCAGTACTTC. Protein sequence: CASSPWRDYEQYF.